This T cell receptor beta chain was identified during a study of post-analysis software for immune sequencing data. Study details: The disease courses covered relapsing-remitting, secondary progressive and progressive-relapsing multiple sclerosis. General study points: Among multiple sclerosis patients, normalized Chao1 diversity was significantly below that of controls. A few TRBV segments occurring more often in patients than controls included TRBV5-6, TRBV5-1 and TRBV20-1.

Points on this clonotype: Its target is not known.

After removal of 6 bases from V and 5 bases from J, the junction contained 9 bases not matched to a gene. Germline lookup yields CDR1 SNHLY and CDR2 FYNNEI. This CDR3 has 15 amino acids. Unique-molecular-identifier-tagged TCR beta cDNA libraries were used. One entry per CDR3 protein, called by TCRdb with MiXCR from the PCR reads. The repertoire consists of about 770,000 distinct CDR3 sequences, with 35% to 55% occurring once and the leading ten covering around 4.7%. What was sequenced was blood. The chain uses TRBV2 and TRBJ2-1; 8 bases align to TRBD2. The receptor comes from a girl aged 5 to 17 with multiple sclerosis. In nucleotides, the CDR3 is TGTGCCAGCAGCGTCATTAGCGGGGTAAACAATGAGCAGTTCTTC. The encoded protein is CASSVISGVNNEQFF.